What follows describes a single T cell receptor (beta chain). The antigen remains undetermined. Trimming removed 3 bases from V and 0 bases from J, with 13 bases in between. CDR3 size: 16 residues. These data come from a study of T-cell memory formation after mild COVID-19. Study information: For the most part, TCR clusters were specific to one donor. Broader study findings: Contracting clones localized mainly to CM and EM when CD4+ and mainly to EMRA when CD8+. Among clones contracting day 15 to 85, CD4/CD8 was balanced, whereas later expanders leaned CD4+.

TCRdb reprocessed the 5' RACE reads with MiXCR, giving one entry per CDR3 protein. The data contain about 58,000 distinct CDR3 sequences, about a quarter of them singletons. This chain links TRBV12-3 or TRBV12-4 with TRBJ2-3; tentative D call: TRBD1 (5 bases). The sample was PBMCs or a T cell subset sorted from them (not recorded which). This TCR derives from a man aged 18 to 30 who had mild COVID-19 (a few samples of this study predate the infection). Cell type and time point are not known. The CDR3 nucleotides are TGTGCCAGCAGTTTGGGGTGGGGCCCCAGCACAGATACGCAGTATTTT. It is translated as CASSLGWGPSTDTQYF.